The clone carrying this T cell receptor (beta chain) was counted a few times. Its antigen is currently unknown. This sample is part of a study of identical twins. Study outcomes and limitations: A lower insertion count was a feature of abundant cord blood beta clonotypes, with no such feature in memory repertoires. For out-of-frame beta sequences, excess twin sharing was weaker. Some out-of-frame alpha sequences were shared by twins, and these showed excess low generation probability.

Template switching added a universal primer site, and cDNA bore unique molecular identifiers. In TCRdb, the 5' RACE reads were re-called with MiXCR into one record per CDR3 protein. The data show fewer than 250,000 distinct CDR3 sequences, around a tenth seen once. The sample consisted of memory (CD45RO+) T cells sorted from blood. This TCR came from a woman between 18 and 30 years old in good health.

The CDR3 DNA is TGTGCCAGCAACCTATCCATATCCGGGACTAGTTCTCCTAGCACAGATACGCAGTATTTT. The encoded protein is CASNLSISGTSSPSTDTQYF. The rearrangement links TRBV7-4 to TRBJ2-3; 8 positions match TRBD2. This CDR3 region has 20 residues. V lost 7 bases, J lost 0 bases, and 21 bases stayed unmatched. Germline V gene lookup returns CDR1 SGHVT and CDR2 SQSDAQ.